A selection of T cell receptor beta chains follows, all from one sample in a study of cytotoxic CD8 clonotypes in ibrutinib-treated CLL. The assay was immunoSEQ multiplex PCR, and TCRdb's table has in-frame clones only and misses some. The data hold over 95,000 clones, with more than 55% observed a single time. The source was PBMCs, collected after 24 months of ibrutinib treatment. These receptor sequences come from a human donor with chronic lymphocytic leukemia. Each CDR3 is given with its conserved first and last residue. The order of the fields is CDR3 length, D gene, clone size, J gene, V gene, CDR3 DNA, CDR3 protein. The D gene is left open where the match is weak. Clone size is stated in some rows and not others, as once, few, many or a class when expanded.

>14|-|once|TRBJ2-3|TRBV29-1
TGCAGCGTTATTCGCGGCTTCAGCACAGATACGCAGTATTTT
CSVIRGFSTDTQYF
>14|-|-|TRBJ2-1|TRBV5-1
TGCGCCAGCAGCAAGGATAGCCCCTACAATGAGCAGTTCTTC
CASSKDSPYNEQFF
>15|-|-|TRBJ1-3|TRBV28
TGTGCCAGCAGCCAAGGGGCTTTCTCTGGAAACACCATATATTTT
CASSQGAFSGNTIYF
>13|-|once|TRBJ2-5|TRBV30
TGTGCCTGGAGAGGTGTAGATGCGGAGACCCAGTACTTC
CAWRGVDAETQYF
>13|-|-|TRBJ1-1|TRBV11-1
TGTGCCAGCAGCTCCCAGGAGAACACTGAAGCTTTCTTT
CASSSQENTEAFF
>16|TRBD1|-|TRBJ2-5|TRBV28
TGTGCCAGCAGTTTATTTACAGGGGGCTTCCAAGAGACCCAGTACTTC
CASSLFTGGFQETQYF
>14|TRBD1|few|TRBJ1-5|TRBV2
TGTGCCAGCAGCACGGACAGGGGCAATCAGCCCCAGCATTTT
CASSTDRGNQPQHF
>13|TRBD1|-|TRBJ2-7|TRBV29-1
TGCAGCGCCGGGACAGGGGCCCTATACGAGCAGTACTTC
CSAGTGALYEQYF
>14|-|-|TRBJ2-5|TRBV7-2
TGTGCCAGCAGGCAACGGACACTGCTTGAGACCCAGTACTTC
CASRQRTLLETQYF
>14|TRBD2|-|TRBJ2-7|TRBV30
TGTGCCTGGAGTGCAACTAGCGGGGGGAACGAGCAGTACTTC
CAWSATSGGNEQYF
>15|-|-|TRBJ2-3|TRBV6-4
TGTGCCAGCAGTGTCGGTGGGGTGAGCACAGATACGCAGTATTTT
CASSVGGVSTDTQYF
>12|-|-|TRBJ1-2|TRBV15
TGTGCCACCTCTAAGGATAACTATGGCTACACCTTC
CATSKDNYGYTF
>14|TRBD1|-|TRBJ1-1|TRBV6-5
TGTGCCAGCAGAATGACAGGGAGAAACACTGAAGCTTTCTTT
CASRMTGRNTEAFF
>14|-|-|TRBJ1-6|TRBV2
TGTGCCAGCGCCACCAGGGCTGGAAATTCACCCCTCCACTTT
CASATRAGNSPLHF
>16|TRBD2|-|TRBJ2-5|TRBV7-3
TGTGCCAGCAGCTTAGGGATAGCGGGAGGGGGAGAGACCCAGTACTTC
CASSLGIAGGGETQYF
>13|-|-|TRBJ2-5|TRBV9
TGTGCCAGCAGCGGGGGTAGCGGAGAGACCCAGTACTTC
CASSGGSGETQYF
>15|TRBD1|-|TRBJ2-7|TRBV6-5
TGTGCCAGCAGTTACACAGACAGGGGAGCCTACGAGCAGTACTTC
CASSYTDRGAYEQYF
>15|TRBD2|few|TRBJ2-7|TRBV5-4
TGTGCCAGCAGCTCTACCCCCGGACTAGCGCGCGAGCAGTACTTC
CASSSTPGLAREQYF
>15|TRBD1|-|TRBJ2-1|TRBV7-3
TGTGCCAGCAGCCGGGGACAGGGTTCCTACAATGAGCAGTTCTTC
CASSRGQGSYNEQFF
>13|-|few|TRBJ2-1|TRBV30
TGTGCCTGGAGTAAAGCAGTGTACAATGAGCAGTTCTTC
CAWSKAVYNEQFF
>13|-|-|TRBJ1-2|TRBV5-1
TGCGCCAGCAGCTTGGGGGATTCCTATGGCTACACCTTC
CASSLGDSYGYTF
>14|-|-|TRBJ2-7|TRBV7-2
TGTGCCAGCAGCACACCGCGGGATCAGCACGAGCAGTACTTC
CASSTPRDQHEQYF
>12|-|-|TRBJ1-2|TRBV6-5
TGTGCCACCCTCCGGGCCCCAGCGGGCTACACCTTC
CATLRAPAGYTF
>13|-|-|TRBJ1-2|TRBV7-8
TGTGCCAGCAGCTTAGGGATAGGGAATGGCTACACCTTC
CASSLGIGNGYTF
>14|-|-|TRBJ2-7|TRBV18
TGTGCCAGCTCACCACCGGCGTCGAACTACGAGCAGTACTTC
CASSPPASNYEQYF
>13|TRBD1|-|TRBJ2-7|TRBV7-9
TGTGCCAGCGGATGGACAGGGTTCTACGAGCAGTACTTC
CASGWTGFYEQYF
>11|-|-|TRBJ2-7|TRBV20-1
TGCAGTGCAGGGCCGGGTCACGAGCAGTACTTC
CSAGPGHEQYF
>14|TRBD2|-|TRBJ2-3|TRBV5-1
TGCGCCAGCAGCGTAGCGGGGAGCACAGATACGCAGTATTTT
CASSVAGSTDTQYF
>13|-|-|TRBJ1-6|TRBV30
TGTGCCTGGAGTGTAGATGTCAAATCACCCCTCCACTTT
CAWSVDVKSPLHF
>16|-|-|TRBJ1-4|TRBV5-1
TGCGCCAGCAGCTCCCCGACCGGGACAAATAATGAAAAACTGTTTTTT
CASSSPTGTNNEKLFF
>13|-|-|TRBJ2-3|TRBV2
TGTGCCAGCAGGCCTACTAGCACAGATACGCAGTATTTT
CASRPTSTDTQYF
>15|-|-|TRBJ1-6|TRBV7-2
TGTGCCAGCAGCTTAGAGTTAGGAGGGGATTCACCCCTCCACTTT
CASSLELGGDSPLHF
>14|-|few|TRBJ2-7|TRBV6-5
TGTGCCAGCAGCCCCGTAAAGGGCTCCTACGAGCAGTACTTC
CASSPVKGSYEQYF
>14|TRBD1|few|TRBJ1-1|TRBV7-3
TGTGCCAGCAGTGCCGGGACAGGGGTCGCTGAAGCTTTCTTT
CASSAGTGVAEAFF
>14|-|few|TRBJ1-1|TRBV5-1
TGCGCCAGCAGCTTGGAAGGGGGTGGCACTGAAGCTTTCTTT
CASSLEGGGTEAFF
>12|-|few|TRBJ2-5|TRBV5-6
TGTGCCAGCAGCTTGAGGGGGGAGACCCAGTACTTC
CASSLRGETQYF
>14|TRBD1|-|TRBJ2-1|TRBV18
TGTGCCAGCTCACGACAGGGGGCTTTCGATGAGCAGTTCTTC
CASSRQGAFDEQFF
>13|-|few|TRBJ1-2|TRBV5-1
TGCGCCAGCAGCTTGGACGGGGTTTATGGCTACACCTTC
CASSLDGVYGYTF
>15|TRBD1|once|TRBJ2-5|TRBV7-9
TGTGCCAGCAGCGGGGACAGGGAGGGGTTACGGACCCAGTACTTC
CASSGDREGLRTQYF
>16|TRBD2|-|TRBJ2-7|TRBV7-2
TGTGCCAGCAGCACCCCCGGGACTAGCGGGACCTACGAGCAGTACTTC
CASSTPGTSGTYEQYF
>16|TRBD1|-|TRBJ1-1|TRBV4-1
TGCGCCAGCAGCCCCCTTTTACGCAGGGGGTCCACTGAAGCTTTCTTT
CASSPLLRRGSTEAFF
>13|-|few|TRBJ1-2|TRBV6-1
TGTGCCAGCAGTGAGAAGCAGCATGGTGGCTACACCTTC
CASSEKQHGGYTF
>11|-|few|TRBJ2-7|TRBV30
TGTGCCTGGACGATAGGACACGAGCAGTACTTC
CAWTIGHEQYF
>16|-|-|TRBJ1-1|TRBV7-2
TGTGCCAGCAGCCCCGGGACCAGAGCTTTGAACACTGAAGCTTTCTTT
CASSPGTRALNTEAFF
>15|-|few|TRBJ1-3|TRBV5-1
TGCGCCAGCAGCTTGGAGGGAGGGACTGGAAACACCATATATTTT
CASSLEGGTGNTIYF
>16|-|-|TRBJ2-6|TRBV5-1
TGCGCCAGCGGTGCTATATCAAGCTCTGGGGCCAACGTCCTGACTTTC
CASGAISSSGANVLTF
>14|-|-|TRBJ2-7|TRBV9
TGTGCCAGCAGCGTCGGACCGGGATCCGGCGAGCAGTACTTC
CASSVGPGSGEQYF
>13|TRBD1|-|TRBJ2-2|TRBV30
TGTGCCTGGAGAAGAGGGGGCGTCGGGGAGCTGTTTTTT
CAWRRGGVGELFF
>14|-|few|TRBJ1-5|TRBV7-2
TGTGCCAGCAGCTTAAAAGGGAACAATCAGCCCCAGCATTTT
CASSLKGNNQPQHF
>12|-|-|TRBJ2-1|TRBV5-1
TGCGCCAGCAGCTTGGGCAGCAATGAGCAGTTCTTC
CASSLGSNEQFF
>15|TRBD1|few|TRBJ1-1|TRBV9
TGTGCCAGCAGATCGGGACAGGGTTTTCACACTGAAGCTTTCTTT
CASRSGQGFHTEAFF
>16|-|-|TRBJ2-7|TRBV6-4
TGTGCCAGCAGTGACTCTAGGAGAGGGGCCTGGAGTGAGCAGTACTTC
CASSDSRRGAWSEQYF
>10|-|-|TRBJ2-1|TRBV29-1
TGCAGCGTTGCGAATGCTGAGCAGTTCTTC
CSVANAEQFF